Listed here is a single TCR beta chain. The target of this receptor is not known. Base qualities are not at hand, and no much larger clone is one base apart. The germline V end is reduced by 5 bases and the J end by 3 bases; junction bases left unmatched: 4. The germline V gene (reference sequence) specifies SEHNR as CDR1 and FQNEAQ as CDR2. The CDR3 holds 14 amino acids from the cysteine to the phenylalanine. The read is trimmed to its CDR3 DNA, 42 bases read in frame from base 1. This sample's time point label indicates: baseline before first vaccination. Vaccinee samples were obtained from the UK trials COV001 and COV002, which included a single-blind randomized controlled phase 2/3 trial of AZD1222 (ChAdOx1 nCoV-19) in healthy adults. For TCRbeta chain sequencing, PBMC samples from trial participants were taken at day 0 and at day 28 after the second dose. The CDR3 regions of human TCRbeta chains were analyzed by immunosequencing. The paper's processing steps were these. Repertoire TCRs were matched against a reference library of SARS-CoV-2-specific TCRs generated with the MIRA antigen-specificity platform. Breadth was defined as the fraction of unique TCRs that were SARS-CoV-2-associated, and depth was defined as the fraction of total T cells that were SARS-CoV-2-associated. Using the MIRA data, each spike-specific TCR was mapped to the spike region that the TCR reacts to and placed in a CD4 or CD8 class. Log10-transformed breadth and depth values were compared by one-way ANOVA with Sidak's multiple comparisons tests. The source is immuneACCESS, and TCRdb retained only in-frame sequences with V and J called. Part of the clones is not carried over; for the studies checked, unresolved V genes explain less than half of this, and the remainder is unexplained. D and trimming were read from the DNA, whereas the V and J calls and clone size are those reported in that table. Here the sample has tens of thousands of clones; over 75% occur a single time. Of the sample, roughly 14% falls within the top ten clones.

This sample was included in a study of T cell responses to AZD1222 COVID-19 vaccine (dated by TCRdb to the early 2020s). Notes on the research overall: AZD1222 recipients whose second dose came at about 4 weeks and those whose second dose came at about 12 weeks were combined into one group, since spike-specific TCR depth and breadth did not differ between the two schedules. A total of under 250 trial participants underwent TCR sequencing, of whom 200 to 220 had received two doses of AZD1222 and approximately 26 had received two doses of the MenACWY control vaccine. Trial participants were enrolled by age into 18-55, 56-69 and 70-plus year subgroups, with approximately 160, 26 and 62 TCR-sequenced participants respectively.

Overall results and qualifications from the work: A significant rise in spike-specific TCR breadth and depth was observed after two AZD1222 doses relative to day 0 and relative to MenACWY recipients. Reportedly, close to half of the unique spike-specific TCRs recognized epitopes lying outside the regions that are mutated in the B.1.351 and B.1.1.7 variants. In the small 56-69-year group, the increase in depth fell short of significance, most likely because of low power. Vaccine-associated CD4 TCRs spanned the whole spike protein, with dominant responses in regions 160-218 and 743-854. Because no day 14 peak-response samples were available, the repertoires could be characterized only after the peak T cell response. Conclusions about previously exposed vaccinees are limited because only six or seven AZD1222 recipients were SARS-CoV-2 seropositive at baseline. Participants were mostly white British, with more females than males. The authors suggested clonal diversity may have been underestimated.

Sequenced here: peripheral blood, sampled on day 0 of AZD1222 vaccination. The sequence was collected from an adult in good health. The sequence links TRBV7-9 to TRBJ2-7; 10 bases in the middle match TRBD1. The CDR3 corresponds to CASSLDRGLYEQYF. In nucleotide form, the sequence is TGTGCCAGCAGCCTCGACAGGGGGCTCTACGAGCAGTACTTC.